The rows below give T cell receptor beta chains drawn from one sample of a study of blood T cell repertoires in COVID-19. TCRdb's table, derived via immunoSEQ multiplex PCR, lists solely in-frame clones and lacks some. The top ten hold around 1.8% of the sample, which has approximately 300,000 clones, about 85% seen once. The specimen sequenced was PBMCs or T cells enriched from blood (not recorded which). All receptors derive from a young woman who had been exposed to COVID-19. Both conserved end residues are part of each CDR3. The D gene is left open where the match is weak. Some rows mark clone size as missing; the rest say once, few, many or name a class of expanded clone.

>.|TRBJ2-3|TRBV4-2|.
TGTGCCAGCAGATCCCTCATGGTTAGAGTCGCAGATACGCAGTATTTT
CASRSLMVRVADTQYF
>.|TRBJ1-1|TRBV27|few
TGTGCCAGCAGCTTACAGGGGAACACTGAAGCTTTCTTT
CASSLQGNTEAFF
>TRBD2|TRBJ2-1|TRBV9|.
TGTGCCAGCAGCGCCGGGACTAGCGCTTGGGAGAATGAGCAGTTCTTC
CASSAGTSAWENEQFF
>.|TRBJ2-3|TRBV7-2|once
TGTGCCAGCAGCTTGGGACTTAACACAGATACGCAGTATTTT
CASSLGLNTDTQYF
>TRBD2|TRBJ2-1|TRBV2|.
TGTGCCAGCAGTGAACTAGCGGGGGTATTTAATGAGCAGTTCTTC
CASSELAGVFNEQFF
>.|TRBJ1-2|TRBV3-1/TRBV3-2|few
TGTGCCAGCAGCCAAAACAGGAGGGTGGATGGCTACACCTTC
CASSQNRRVDGYTF
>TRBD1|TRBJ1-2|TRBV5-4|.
TGTGCCAGCAGCTTGGCCCTGGACAGGGGGGTATATGGCTACACCTTC
CASSLALDRGVYGYTF
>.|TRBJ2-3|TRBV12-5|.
TGTGCTAGTGGTTTGGACGGAGGTAGCACAGATACGCAGTATTTT
CASGLDGGSTDTQYF
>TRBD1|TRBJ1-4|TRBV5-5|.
TGTGCCAGCAGCTTCAGGGGGCAGGATGAAAAACTGTTTTTT
CASSFRGQDEKLFF
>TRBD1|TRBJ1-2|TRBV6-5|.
TGTGCCAGCAGTCAACCAGGGGGACTCGGCTATGGCTACACCTTC
CASSQPGGLGYGYTF
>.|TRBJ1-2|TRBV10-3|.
TGTGCCATCACCACAGCACCTGACGGGAGCTATGGCTACACCTTC
CAITTAPDGSYGYTF
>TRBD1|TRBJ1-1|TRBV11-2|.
TGTGCCAGCAGCTTATTTATTTCGGCAGGGGGCGCGGGACGGGCTGAAGCTTTCTTT
CASSLFISAGGAGRAEAFF
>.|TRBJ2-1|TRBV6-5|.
TGTGCCAGCAGGCAAGGGGATGAGCAGTTCTTC
CASRQGDEQFF
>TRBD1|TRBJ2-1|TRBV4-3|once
TGCGCCAGCAGCCAAGAACCGTCGGGACAGCCTGCCTACAATGAGCAGTTCTTC
CASSQEPSGQPAYNEQFF
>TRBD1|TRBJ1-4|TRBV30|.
TGTGCCTGGAGTATTGGGGCAGGGGGCGTTGAAAAACTGTTTTTT
CAWSIGAGGVEKLFF
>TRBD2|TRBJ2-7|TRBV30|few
TGTGCCTGGAAACTAGCGGGGGTCTACGAGCAGTACTTC
CAWKLAGVYEQYF
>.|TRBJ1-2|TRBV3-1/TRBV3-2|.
TGTGCCAGCAGCCAAGATAGCAGGGGAGATGGCTACACCTTC
CASSQDSRGDGYTF
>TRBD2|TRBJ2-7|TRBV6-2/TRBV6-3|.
TGTGCCAGCAGCGCCGCTAGCGGGGGGACCTACGAGCAGTACTTC
CASSAASGGTYEQYF
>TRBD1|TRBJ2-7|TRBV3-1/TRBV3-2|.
TGTGCCAGCAGCCGGGACAGGGCCTACGAGCAGTACTTC
CASSRDRAYEQYF
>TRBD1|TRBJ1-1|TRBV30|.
TGTGCCTGGAGTCTCTGGACAGGGAACACTGAAGCTTTCTTT
CAWSLWTGNTEAFF
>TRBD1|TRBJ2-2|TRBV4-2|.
TGTGCCAGCACCGCAAGTCGGATGGGGACAGGGATGAACACCGGGGAGCTGTTTTTT
CASTASRMGTGMNTGELFF
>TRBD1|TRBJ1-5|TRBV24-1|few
TGTGCCACCAGTGATACGACAGGGGCCAATCAGCCCCAGCATTTT
CATSDTTGANQPQHF
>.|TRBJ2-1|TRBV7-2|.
TGTGCCAGCAGCTTAGCGGGGGGGCTGAACAATGAGCAGTTCTTC
CASSLAGGLNNEQFF
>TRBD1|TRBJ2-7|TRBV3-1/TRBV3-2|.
TGTGCCAGCAGCCAAGATTGGACAGGCCAGGTTGGGGAGCAGTACTTC
CASSQDWTGQVGEQYF
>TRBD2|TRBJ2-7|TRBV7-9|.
TGTGCCAGCAGCTTAGGCGTTGGTCTAGCGGGGGGGCCCGAGCAGTACTTC
CASSLGVGLAGGPEQYF
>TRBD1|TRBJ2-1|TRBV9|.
TGTGCCAGCAGCGGTCGGGACAGCGATTACAATGAGCAGTTCTTC
CASSGRDSDYNEQFF
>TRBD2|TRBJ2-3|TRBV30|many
TGTGCCTGGAGACCCGGGGGGGCATCAGATACGCAGTATTTT
CAWRPGGASDTQYF
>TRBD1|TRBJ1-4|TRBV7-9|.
TGTGCCAGCAGATCGGACAGGGGGGATGAAAAACTGTTTTTT
CASRSDRGDEKLFF
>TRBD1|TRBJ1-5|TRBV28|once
TGTGCCAGCAGTTTAACAGGGGGTCAACCCCAGCATTTT
CASSLTGGQPQHF
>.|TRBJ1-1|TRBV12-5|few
TGTGCTAGTGGTTTCTTAACGAGGAACACTGAAGCTTTCTTT
CASGFLTRNTEAFF
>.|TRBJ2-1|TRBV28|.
TGTGCCAGCGGGCTCACTTCCTACAATGAGCAGTTCTTC
CASGLTSYNEQFF
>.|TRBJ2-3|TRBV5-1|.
TGCGCCAGCAGCTTGGAGCGTCAGGGCGGAGATACGCAGTATTTT
CASSLERQGGDTQYF
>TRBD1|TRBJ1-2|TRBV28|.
TGTGCCAGCATTACGTTTGGGGGACAGGGCTCCACTAACTATGGCTACACCTTC
CASITFGGQGSTNYGYTF
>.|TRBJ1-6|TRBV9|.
TGTGCCAGCAGCGTAGGGTCGGTGGGGCAGTTTAATTCACCCCTCCACTTT
CASSVGSVGQFNSPLHF
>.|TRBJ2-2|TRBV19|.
TGTGCCAGTAGTATAGTGAGACAATTTAACACCGGGGAGCTGTTTTTT
CASSIVRQFNTGELFF
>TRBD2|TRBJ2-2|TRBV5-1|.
TGCGCCAGCAGCTTGGGACTAGCGGGAGGTATCACCGGGGAGCTGTTTTTT
CASSLGLAGGITGELFF
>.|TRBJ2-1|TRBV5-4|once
TGTGCCAGCAGCCCGATCCAGGGGGGCAATGAGCAGTTCTTC
CASSPIQGGNEQFF
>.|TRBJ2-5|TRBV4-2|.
TGTGCCAGCAGCCAAGGACAATACCAAGAGACCCAGTACTTC
CASSQGQYQETQYF
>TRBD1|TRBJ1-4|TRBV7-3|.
TGTGCCAGCAGCTCCTTAACAGGGGGCGCGGGAACTAATGAAAAACTGTTTTTT
CASSSLTGGAGTNEKLFF
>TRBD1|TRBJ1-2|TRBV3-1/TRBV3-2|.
TGTGCCAGCAGCGCCCCCGGGACAGGGGTTTATGGCTACACCTTC
CASSAPGTGVYGYTF
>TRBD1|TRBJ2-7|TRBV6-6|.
TGTGCCAGCAGTTACTCGGGGGACAGGGGCCGCCACGAGCAGTACTTC
CASSYSGDRGRHEQYF